Listed below are T cell receptor beta chains from one sample, sequenced in a study of T cells in Graves' hyperthyroidism and ophthalmopathy. TCRdb reprocessed the multiplex PCR reads via MiXCR and lists one record per CDR3 protein. The sample has over 700,000 distinct CDR3 sequences, 15% to 20% seen once; the top ten hold about a sixth. Sample: blood. Receptor source: a woman aged 45-59 years with Graves' hyperthyroidism that later progressed to Graves' ophthalmopathy. Each CDR3 is given with its conserved first and last residue. The D gene is left open where the match is weak. The listing skips clone size in some rows; elsewhere it reads once, few, many or a size class.

>TRBV12-3/TRBV12-4|TRBJ2-3|many|-
CASSLGSTDTQYF
TGCGCCAGCAGCTTGGGGAGCACAGATACGCAGTATTTT
>TRBV18|TRBJ1-3|few|-
CASSPGGFEDTIYF
TGTGCCAGCTCACCCGGGGGTTTCGAAGACACCATATATTTT
>TRBV12-3/TRBV12-4|TRBJ1-5|-|-
CASSFMTEWGSNQPQHF
TGTGCCAGCAGTTTTATGACTGAGTGGGGCTCCAATCAGCCCCAGCATTTT
>TRBV11-2|TRBJ1-6|many|-
CASSRDTADSPLHF
TGTGCCAGCAGTCGGGACACTGCGGATTCACCCCTCCACTTT
>TRBV3-1|TRBJ1-1|many|TRBD1
CASSQGHGTADTEAFF
TGTGCCAGCAGCCAGGGACACGGGACAGCCGACACTGAAGCTTTCTTT
>TRBV9|TRBJ1-1|-|-
CASSVLSNTEAFF
TGTGCCAGCAGCGTATTAAGCAACACTGAAGCTTTCTTT
>TRBV3-1|TRBJ2-7|few|-
CASSQKSDEQYF
TGTGCCAGCAGCCAAAAATCAGACGAGCAGTACTTC
>TRBV6-1|TRBJ2-1|-|TRBD2
CASRERGGYNEQFF
TGTGCCAGCAGAGAGCGGGGGGGGTACAATGAGCAGTTCTTC
>TRBV2|TRBJ1-2|many|TRBD1
CASRKSDRLNYGYTF
TGTGCCAGCAGAAAGTCGGACAGGTTGAACTATGGCTACACCTTC
>TRBV7-6|TRBJ2-3|many|-
CASSLAGQTDTQYF
TGTGCCAGCAGCTTAGCGGGTCAAACAGATACGCAGTATTTT
>TRBV27|TRBJ2-2|few|-
CASRQQGNANTGELFF
TGTGCCAGCAGACAACAGGGAAACGCGAACACCGGGGAGCTGTTTTTT
>TRBV15|TRBJ2-5|few|-
CATSRGPETQYF
TGTGCCACCAGCAGAGGACCGGAGACCCAGTACTTC
>TRBV11-3|TRBJ2-7|many|TRBD2
CASSLGTSGVYEQYF
TGTGCCAGCAGCCTCGGGACTAGCGGGGTCTACGAGCAGTACTTC
>TRBV19|TRBJ1-5|-|TRBD1
CASKLNTGDNQPQHF
TGTGCCAGTAAGCTTAACACAGGGGACAATCAGCCCCAGCATTTT
>TRBV5-1|TRBJ2-3|many|TRBD2
CASSPYRTSMRRDTQYF
TGCGCCAGCAGCCCATACCGGACTAGCATGAGGAGAGATACGCAGTATTTT
>TRBV6-1|TRBJ1-5|many|-
CASSRSGARQPQHF
TGTGCCAGCAGTAGATCAGGGGCCCGTCAGCCCCAGCATTTT
>TRBV9|TRBJ1-1|few|TRBD1
CASSELDRDSEAFF
TGTGCCAGCAGCGAATTGGACAGGGATTCTGAAGCTTTCTTT